The T cell receptor beta chain described here comes from a study of technical replicates of blood from a few donors. Some clones are missing from TCRdb's copy, which holds only in-frame ones; the method was immunoSEQ multiplex PCR. The table includes approximately 29,000 clones, approximately 92% detected once. This clone was picked up one time. The V gene lost 4 bases and the J gene lost 0 bases, with 10 bases spanning the gap. Looked up from germline, CDR1 is SGHVS and CDR2 is FQNEAQ. The CDR3 is made up of 15 amino acids. The V gene is TRBV7-8, the J gene TRBJ2-1, with D unclear. Sequencing was done on a sample of PBMCs. The receptor's source is a human donor in good health. Some clones in this sample may be carry-over from other donors' samples. The CDR3 region has the DNA TGTGCCAGCAGCTATACCTCGAGCTCCTACAATGAGCAGTTCTTC. It encodes CASSYTSSSYNEQFF.